This entry lists 17 T cell receptor beta chains sequenced from one sample in a study of graft-versus-host responses after intestinal transplantation. The method was immunoSEQ multiplex PCR; TCRdb's version includes in-frame clones alone and lacks a portion of them. The sample shows 60,000 to 70,000 clones, 89% of them seen only once. Once graft tissue had been processed, intraepithelial and lamina propria lymphocytes were released. The specimen comprised ileum tissue, sampled approximately 370 days after transplant. The receptors here all came from a human patient who received an intestinal transplant, so some T cells may come from the graft donor.

V is TRBV27 and J is TRBJ2-7; 9 bases line up with TRBD2. The CDR3 covers 22 residues. Germline CDR1 and CDR2: MNHEY and SMNVEV (reference sequence). Trimming took 0 bases from V and 6 from J; bases not matched to a gene: 27. The CDR3 DNA follows: TGTGCCAGCAGTTTATCGGTGGGAGGTAGCGGGAGAGGTCGGAGTTGGGACAGCGAGCAGTACTTC. Translated, it gives CASSLSVGGSGRGRSWDSEQYF.

J is TRBJ2-6 and V is TRBV5-4; TRBD2 is a possible D gene (5 bases). Trimming removed 5 bases at V and 4 bases at J, with 22 bases between. CDR1 and CDR2 from the germline V gene are SGHNT and YYREEE (reference sequence). The CDR3 is made up of 18 amino acids. CDR3 sequence (DNA): TGTGCCAGCAGACCCCTCGGGATCCCGCTATCCGGGGCCAACGTCCTGACTTTC. Translated, it gives CASRPLGIPLSGANVLTF. The full variable domain, completed using reference TRBV5-4 and TRBJ2-6, is ETGVTQSPTHLIKTRGQQVTLRCSSQSGHNTVSWYQQALGQGPQFIFQYYREEENGRGNFPPRFSGLQFPNYSSELNVNALELDDSALYLCASRPLGIPLSGANVLTFGAGSRLTVL.

This clone was counted once. The genes are TRBV5-1 and TRBJ1-1; D not resolved. The germline V gene has CDR1 SGHRS and CDR2 YFSETQ. V lost 2 bases to trimming and J lost 2 bases, with 13 bases between them. The length of the CDR3 is 15 residues. For the CDR3, the DNA is TGCGCCAGCAGCTTCACTTCGGTCCTCAACACTGAAGCTTTCTTT. This codes for CASSFTSVLNTEAFF.

This clone was counted once. The gene calls are TRBV9 and TRBJ2-1; 7 bases fit TRBD2. The V gene end was trimmed by 3 bases and the J gene end by 0 bases; junction bases not matched to a gene: 6. The germline V gene has CDR1 SGDLS and CDR2 YYNGEE. This CDR3 contains 16 residues. This CDR3 reads CASSARGGSSYNEQFF. Here the CDR3 DNA reads TGTGCCAGCAGCGCACGCGGGGGAAGCTCCTACAATGAGCAGTTCTTC. Based on the CDR3 plus reference TRBV9 and TRBJ2-1, the full variable domain is DSGVTQTPKHLITATGQRVTLRCSPRSGDLSVYWYQQSLDQGLQFLIQYYNGEERAKGNILERFSAQQFPDLHSELNLSSLELGDSALYFCASSARGGSSYNEQFFGPGTRLTVL.

The chain employs TRBV29-1 and TRBJ2-3; 7 nucleotides match TRBD1. The CDR3 is made up of 14 amino acids. From germline, CDR1 is SQVTM and CDR2 ANQGSEA. The V gene end was trimmed by 7 bases and the J gene end by 0 bases; junction bases not matched to a gene: 7. The CDR3 DNA sequence: TGCAGCGCTGCCATGGGACAGAGCACAGATACGCAGTATTTT. This gives the protein CSAAMGQSTDTQYF.

The rearrangement uses TRBV4-1 and TRBJ2-7; 9 bases fit TRBD1. Unmatched junction bases numbered 10, after V lost 2 bases and J lost 5 bases. CDR3 length: 16 amino acids. Germline V gives CDR1 MGHRA, CDR2 YSYEKL. The CDR3 reads CASSQIETGGGHEQYF. The CDR3 DNA follows: TGCGCCAGCAGCCAAATCGAGACAGGGGGAGGCCACGAGCAGTACTTC.

The rearrangement links TRBV5-1 to TRBJ1-6; maybe TRBD1 (5 bases). CDR3 length: 18 amino acids. Trimming took 4 bases from V and 0 from J, leaving 17 bases between them. From germline, CDR1 is SGHRS and CDR2 YFSETQ. The CDR3, as DNA: TGCGCCAGCAGCCCCTCCTGGGGCCTAAGCTCCTATAATTCACCCCTCCACTTT. It specifies CASSPSWGLSSYNSPLHF. The complete variable domain, with remaining parts taken from reference TRBV5-1 and TRBJ1-6, reads KAGVTQTPRYLIKTRGQQVTLSCSPISGHRSVSWYQQTPGQGLQFLFEYFSETQRNKGNFPGRFSGRQFSNSRSEMNVSTLELGDSALYLCASSPSWGLSSYNSPLHFGNGTRLTVT.

The chain uses TRBV6-4 and TRBJ2-3; a weak D match, TRBD1 (5 bases). Germline CDR1 MRHNA, CDR2 SNTAGT. V lost 3 bases to trimming and J lost 7 bases, with 11 bases between them. The CDR3 totals 13 residues. The CDR3 reads CASSEGDSHTQYF. In DNA form, the CDR3 reads TGTGCCAGCAGTGAAGGGGATTCTCATACGCAGTATTTT.

The V and J genes are TRBV4-1 and TRBJ1-6; 12 bases align to TRBD1. The CDR3 sequence is 14 residues long. V lost 4 bases to trimming and J lost 12 bases; unmatched junction nucleotides: 4. Germline CDR1 reads MGHRA; CDR2 reads YSYEKL. The CDR3 nucleotides read TGCGCCAGCAGCCTGGGACAGGGGGCTATACCCCTCCACTTT. Protein sequence: CASSLGQGAIPLHF.

The CDR3: CASSQDTSGAGAEEQFF. The CDR3 DNA reads TGTGCCAGCAGCCAAGATACTAGCGGGGCGGGGGCCGAAGAGCAGTTCTTC. The V and J genes are TRBV4-2 and TRBJ2-1; 10 nucleotides agree with TRBD2. V was pared by 0 bases and J by 10 bases, with 12 bases of the junction left unmatched. Germline V gene lookup returns CDR1 LGHNA and CDR2 YNFKEQ. There are 17 residues in the CDR3.

DNA for the CDR3: TGTGCCAGCTCACCGAGTCCCGGGACAGGGGCTGAGGGAAACACCATATATTTT. Translated, it gives CASSPSPGTGAEGNTIYF. This chain joins TRBV18 and TRBJ1-3; the match to TRBD1 covers 10 bases. The V and J ends lost 3 bases and 4 bases, in that order; junction bases with no gene match: 12. The CDR3 loop spans 18 amino acids. Germline V gene data show CDR1 as KGHSH and CDR2 as LQKENI.

This clone was recorded once. V gene TRBV27 combines with J gene TRBJ2-6, with TRBD2 matching 7 bases. The V and J ends lost 6 bases and 0 bases, in that order; junction bases with no gene match: 8. Germline V gene sequence: CDR1 MNHEY, CDR2 SMNVEV (reference sequence). The CDR3 is made up of 17 amino acids. The CDR3 loop reads CASRGGDASSGANVLTF. CDR3 DNA: TGTGCCAGCAGGGGGGGGGACGCTAGCTCTGGGGCCAACGTCCTGACTTTC.

The chain recombines TRBV10-2 with TRBJ2-1; 15 nucleotides line up with TRBD2. The CDR3 sequence is 15 residues long. The germline V gene encodes CDR1 WSHSY and CDR2 SAAADI. After removal of 6 bases from V and 4 bases from J, the junction contained 1 base not matched to a gene. The CDR3 DNA follows: TGCGCCAGCAGGGGGACTAGCGGGGGGTACAATGAGCAGTTCTTC. Translated: CASRGTSGGYNEQFF.

The V gene is TRBV6-1, the J gene TRBJ2-3, with D perhaps matching TRBD2 (6 bases). The CDR3 is made up of 15 amino acids. Trimming removed 0 bases at V and 2 bases at J, with 9 bases between. The germline CDR1 and CDR2 sequences are MNHNS and SASEGT. The CDR3 nucleotides are TGTGCCAGCAGTGAAGCTAGCGGTAACACAGATACGCAGTATTTT. Its protein product is CASSEASGNTDTQYF.

This chain uses TRBV4-1 with TRBJ1-2; 7 bases map to TRBD1. The CDR3 loop spans 19 amino acids. V gave up 0 bases and J gave up 2 bases; unmatched junction bases: 15. CDR1 is MGHRA and CDR2 is YSYEKL in the germline V gene. This CDR3 is CASSQESTWEAGQNYGYTF. The CDR3 bases are TGCGCCAGCAGCCAAGAGTCGACGTGGGAGGCGGGACAGAACTATGGCTACACCTTC.

The CDR3 sequence is CASSYSDRGDYGYTF. The CDR3 nucleotides read TGTGCCAGCAGTTACTCCGACAGGGGTGACTATGGCTACACCTTC. The rearrangement uses TRBV6-5 and TRBJ1-2; 8 bases agree with TRBD1. Germline lookup yields CDR1 MNHEY and CDR2 SVGAGI. V dropped 0 bases and J dropped 3; count of bases not matched to a gene: 3. This CDR3 has 15 residues.

The chain uses TRBV6-5 and TRBJ2-7, with D perhaps TRBD1 or TRBD2 (6 bases each). Germline loops: CDR1 MNHEY, CDR2 SVGAGI. V was clipped by 2 bases and J by 5 bases, with 16 bases between them. The CDR3 consists of 15 residues. The CDR3: CASSYRGVTTDEQYF. The CDR3 DNA sequence: TGTGCCAGCAGTTACAGGGGGGTTACTACGGACGAGCAGTACTTC.